These 27 T cell receptor beta chains originate from one sample sequenced in a study of tumor and adjacent non-tumor tissue in lung cancer. The template was RNA from unsorted bulk tissue. This non-tumor lung sample came from over 3 cm beyond the tumor edge. Three rounds of nested PCR, following a modified ARM-PCR protocol, produced the TCRbeta library. In TCRdb, the multiplex PCR reads were re-called with MiXCR into one record per CDR3 protein. The table shows more than 55,000 distinct CDR3 sequences, with about 77% occurring only once. The specimen was distant non-tumor lung tissue. These receptors were obtained from a man aged 60 to 69 with non-small cell lung cancer.

This clonotype was detected only once. One end of the junction varies from germline; a read error may be responsible. This chain uses TRBV12-3 or TRBV12-4 with TRBJ2-5, with a possible D match to TRBD1 (6 bases). This CDR3 has 15 residues. The DNA of the CDR3 is TGTGCCAGCATCAACGGACAGCATTGGGGAGAGACCCAATACTTC. Amino acid sequence: CASINGQHWGETQYF.

Concerning this clonotype: A junction end diverges from the germline sequence, so it may reflect a read error. V and J are TRBV4-2 and TRBJ1-4; TRBD1 agrees at 8 bases. The CDR3 runs 16 residues. CDR1 and CDR2 from the germline V gene are LGHNA and YNFKEQ. DNA of the CDR3: TGTGCCAGCAACCAAGATTACGGACAGGGCCGGGAAAAACTGTTTTTT. Encoded protein: CASNQDYGQGREKLFF.

This clonotype was recorded at least ten times. The rearrangement links TRBV4-1 to TRBJ1-1, with D maybe TRBD1 (5 bases). V was shortened by 0 bases and J by 2 bases, with 13 bases between the two germline ends. CDR3 length: 16 amino acids. Germline V gene sequence: CDR1 MGHRA, CDR2 YSYEKL. The CDR3 sequence is CASSQEKGRLNTEAFF. For the CDR3, the DNA is TGCGCCAGCAGCCAAGAGAAGGGGAGACTTAACACTGAAGCTTTCTTT.

Turning to this clonotype: A junction end diverges from the germline sequence, so it may reflect a read error. The CDR3 coding sequence is TGTGCCGGCAGTCGGGCCGCCTTCTCCTATGAGCAGTACTTT. Protein sequence: CAGSRAAFSYEQYF. This chain connects TRBV6-5 to TRBJ2-7; D not certain. Germline CDR1 MNHEY, CDR2 SVGAGI. The CDR3 is 14 amino acids.

This rearrangement joins TRBV11-3 to TRBJ2-1; TRBD2 agrees at 8 bases. Germline loops: CDR1 SGHNT, CDR2 YENEEA. The CDR3 runs 14 residues. J gave up 4 bases and V 3 bases, and 2 bases lay outside the gene matches. CDR3 region: CASSLSGGYNEQFF. For the CDR3, the DNA is TGTGCCAGCAGCTTGTCGGGAGGGTACAATGAGCAGTTCTTC.

The rearrangement uses TRBV6-2 or TRBV6-3 and TRBJ2-7; a possible D gene is TRBD2 (6 bases). CDR3 length: 14 amino acids. V shed 6 bases and J shed 4 bases, with 16 bases lying between them. Germline V gene data show CDR1 as MNHEY and CDR2 as SVGEGT. The CDR3 here is CASRSLASQYEQYF. The CDR3 nucleotides read TGTGCCAGCAGATCGCTAGCGAGTCAGTACGAGCAGTACTTC.

As concerns this clonotype: This is likely a read error, given that the CDR3 carries no conserved phenylalanine or tryptophan at its end. The chain couples TRBV5-6 to TRBJ1-6; the D gene is possibly TRBD1 (6 bases). Germline assignment: CDR1 SGHDT and CDR2 YYEEEE. This CDR3 region has 15 residues. For the CDR3, the DNA is TGTGCCTGCAGCTTGAGGCAGGGGAATGCATCACCCCTCCACTCT. This translates into CACSLRQGNASPLHS.

On this clonotype itself: The final CDR3 position lacks the conserved phenylalanine or tryptophan, pointing to a likely read error. J is TRBJ1-1 and V is TRBV4-1; D not resolved. CDR1 MGHRA and CDR2 YSYEKL come from the germline V gene. The length of the CDR3 is 11 residues. CDR3 residues: CSGSHGSEAFL. The CDR3, as DNA: TGCTCCGGCAGCCACGGCTCTGAAGCTTTCTTA.

In the case of this clonotype: One end of the junction does not line up with germline, which may come from a read error. In DNA, the CDR3 is TGTGGCAGCAGCCTGTCACCTCAAGAGACCCAGTACTTT. Translated: CGSSLSPQETQYF. The chain has TRBV12-3 or TRBV12-4 and TRBJ2-5; the D is unclear. The CDR3 extends over 13 amino acids.

This clonotype was picked up many times. The chain is built from TRBV6-1 and TRBJ1-4, with a tentative D call TRBD1 (6 bases). V was cut by 1 base and J by 5 bases, with 11 bases left in between. Germline V gene lookup returns CDR1 MNHNS and CDR2 SASEGT. There are 15 residues in the CDR3. CDR3 nucleotide sequence: TGTGCCAGCAGTGAAGGGGGGGCAGTAAATGAAAAACTGTTTTTT. Encoded protein: CASSEGGAVNEKLFF.

J is TRBJ2-1 and V is TRBV29-1, with TRBD2 matching 8 bases. Germline V gives CDR1 SQVTM, CDR2 ANQGSEA. The CDR3 sequence is 15 residues long. The junction had 11 bases not matched to a gene; V was cut back by 1 base and J by 9 bases. The CDR3 loop is CSVEGPNGRGSEQFF. The CDR3 bases are TGCAGCGTTGAAGGGCCTAACGGGAGGGGAAGTGAGCAGTTCTTC.

CDR3 protein: CARLQGLAPNEAFF. Written as DNA, the CDR3 is TGTGCCAGACTGCAGGGACTGGCTCCTAATGAAGCTTTCTTT. The V gene is TRBV2, the J gene TRBJ1-1, with D maybe TRBD1 (5 bases). The CDR3 extends over 14 amino acids. V dropped 9 bases and J dropped 7 bases, with 21 bases sitting between them. Germline assignment: CDR1 SNHLY and CDR2 FYNNEI.

Of note for this clonotype: Germline and junction disagree at one end, which may indicate a read error. The CDR3, as DNA: TGCGCCAGAAGCCGGACGCCAAGGGCTGAGCAGTTCTTC. Amino acid sequence: CARSRTPRAEQFF. The rearrangement joins TRBV4-1 to TRBJ2-1; D uncertain. The CDR3 totals 13 residues. Germline V gene data show CDR1 as MGHRA and CDR2 as YSYEKL.

As for this clonotype: One end of the junction varies from germline; a read error may be responsible. The genes are TRBV6-5 and TRBJ1-2, with 7 bases aligning to TRBD1. Looked up from germline, CDR1 is MNHEY and CDR2 is SVGAGI. This CDR3 comprises 15 residues. CDR3 in amino acids: CASSRQGGNNYGYAF. The CDR3 DNA reads as TGTGCAAGCAGTCGACAGGGTGGAAATAACTATGGCTACGCCTTC.

With regard to this clonotype: Germline and junction disagree at one end, which may indicate a read error. Here the CDR3 reads CATTFSRGIDYSYTF. The CDR3 DNA follows: TGTGCCACCACTTTCTCTCGGGGTATTGACTATAGCTACACCTTC. J is TRBJ1-2 and V is TRBV6-1; D unresolved. CDR3 length: 15 residues. Per the germline V gene, CDR1 is MNHNS and CDR2 is SASEGT.

A remark on this clonotype: At one end the junction does not follow the germline gene, possibly because of a read error. The J gene is TRBJ1-1, the V gene TRBV6-1, with D possibly being TRBD1 (6 bases). Germline V gene lookup returns CDR1 MNHNS and CDR2 SASEGT. This CDR3 spans 13 amino acids. The CDR3 bases are TGTGCCAGCGGAAGGACAGTGAACACTGAAGTTTTCTTT. Translation: CASGRTVNTEVFF.

A remark on this clonotype: Its ends do not fully match the called genes, so a read error is possible. The chain carries TRBV7-8 and TRBJ2-7; D gene unclear. CDR3 length: 16 residues. The germline gives CDR1 SGHVS, CDR2 FQNEAQ. CDR3 amino acids: CASSFDGLGSFYEQYF. As DNA, the CDR3 is TGCGCCAGCAGCTTCGATGGGCTCGGCAGCTTCTACGAGCAGTACTTC.

This clonotype came up once. Sequence at one end of the junction differs from germline and may be a read error. The rearrangement links TRBV5-1 to TRBJ1-1; possible D gene TRBD1, 5 bases. CDR3 length: 17 amino acids. Germline values: CDR1 SGHRS, CDR2 YFSETQ. The CDR3 nucleotides read TGCACCAGCAGCTTCTGGACCGCCGGGCAGGGGAACACTGAAGCTTTCTTT. It specifies CTSSFWTAGQGNTEAFF.

This clonotype occurred many times. The chain joins TRBV5-1 to TRBJ1-1, with 10 bases fitting TRBD1. CDR1 is SGHRS and CDR2 is YFSETQ in the germline V gene. The CDR3 is made up of 13 amino acids. V was pared by 3 bases and J by 8 bases, with 4 bases of the junction left unmatched. CDR3 nucleotide sequence: TGCGCCAGCAGCTGGGGACAGGGGTCCGAAGCTTTCTTT. Amino acids: CASSWGQGSEAFF.

As concerns this clonotype: Since a much larger clone is just one base distant, this may be a read error. V usage is TRBV7-2 and J usage is TRBJ2-2; D perhaps matches TRBD1 (5 bases). The CDR3 contains 13 residues. Germline lookup yields CDR1 SGHTA and CDR2 FQGNSA. V lost 7 bases, J lost 6 bases, and 12 bases lay in between. The CDR3 nucleotides are TGTGCCAGCACCACGACGACAGCCGGGGAGCTGTTTTTT. This gives the protein CASTTTTAGELFF. Full variable domain (missing parts from reference TRBV7-2 and TRBJ2-2): GAGVSQSPSNKVTEKGKDVELRCDPISGHTALYWYRQSLGQGLEFLIYFQGNSAPDKSGLPSDRFSAERTGGSVSTLTIQRTQQEDSAVYLCASTTTTAGELFFGEGSRLTVL.

The chain is built from TRBV11-2 and TRBJ1-2; no firm D call. V gave up 4 bases and J gave up 4 bases, with 10 bases separating them. The CDR3 consists of 13 residues. The germline V gene has CDR1 SGHAT and CDR2 FQNNGV. CDR3 coding DNA: TGTGCCAGCAGCTCTCAATTGGGCTATGGCTACACCTTC. Protein: CASSSQLGYGYTF.

The chain has TRBV6-2 or TRBV6-3 and TRBJ2-7; D is ambiguous. Trimming removed 0 bases at V and 10 bases at J, with 10 bases between. This CDR3 has 12 residues. Germline V CDR1 and CDR2: MNHEY, SVGEGT. The CDR3 coding sequence is TGTGCCAGCAGTTACTCGGACGGCGAACAGTACTTC. This translates into CASSYSDGEQYF.

On this clonotype itself: This sequence may be a read error, since a much larger clone differs from it by one base. V and J are TRBV20-1 and TRBJ2-5; perhaps D is TRBD1 or TRBD2 (5 bases each). Germline V CDR1 and CDR2: DFQATT, SNEGSKA (reference sequence). Trimming removed 7 bases from V and 4 bases from J, with 22 bases in between. The CDR3 sequence is 15 residues long. As DNA, the CDR3 is TGCAGTGTGCTGGGGCTAGCTGGAGCACGAGAGACCCAGTACTTC. Its protein is CSVLGLAGARETQYF.

This clonotype occurred a few times. This chain links TRBV7-2 with TRBJ1-1; D is unclear. With 6 bases removed from V and 0 bases from J, the gap between germline ends came to 11 bases. The CDR3 has 14 residues. In germline, CDR1 is SGHTA, CDR2 FQGNSA. The CDR3 protein is CASRLTFLNTEAFF. CDR3 nucleotide sequence: TGTGCCAGCAGATTGACATTTCTGAACACTGAAGCTTTCTTT.

There are many counts of this clonotype. The rearrangement uses TRBV11-2 and TRBJ2-7; the D call may be TRBD1 or TRBD2 (5 bases each). This CDR3 is built from 11 residues. The V end lost 5 bases, the J end lost 6 bases, and 8 bases lay between the germline ends. In germline, CDR1 is SGHAT, CDR2 FQNNGV. The CDR3 reads CASSPGTEQYF. CDR3 DNA sequence: TGTGCCAGCAGCCCTGGGACCGAGCAGTACTTC.

A word on this clonotype: A junction end diverges from the germline sequence, so it may reflect a read error. This chain links TRBV29-1 with TRBJ2-1, with D possibly matching TRBD1 (5 bases). Per germline, CDR1 SQVTM and CDR2 ANQGSEA. The length of the CDR3 is 11 residues. The CDR3 sequence: CSMRRGPEQSF. The CDR3 DNA reads TGCAGCATGCGAAGGGGCCCTGAGCAGTCCTTC.

This sequence joins TRBV10-3 and TRBJ2-7, with a possible D match to TRBD2 (5 bases). The germline gives CDR1 ENHRY, CDR2 SYGVKD. The length of the CDR3 is 16 residues. The CDR3 nucleotides are TGTGCCTCAGAGGGCTGGGTGTGCCGGTGGGTTCGCGAGCAGTATGTC. Translation: CASEGWVCRWVREQYV.